The 3 T cell receptor beta chains below all came from one sample that was sequenced in a study of CD4 T cells in relation to SARS-CoV-2 and coronaviruses. This table comes from immunoSEQ multiplex PCR, and its TCRdb copy is limited to in-frame clones, with some not included. The table includes 15,000 to 20,000 clones, 70% to 80% detected once. Their antigens remain unidentified. Unexposed donor CD4+ T cells date from about 2011-2018, before the COVID-19 pandemic. CD4+ T cells were isolated from the cells after roughly 11 days of culture. The specimen sequenced was CD4+ T cells from PBMCs, cultured in vitro. The origin of the receptors is a human donor in good health.

V gene TRBV12-5 combines with J gene TRBJ2-3; D remains unclear. CDR3 length: 13 amino acids. CDR1 and CDR2 (germline): LGHNT, FRNRAP. V lost 2 bases, J lost 8 bases, and 11 bases lay in between. CDR3 in amino acids: CASGLPSRGTQYF. DNA for the CDR3: TGTGCTAGTGGTTTGCCATCCCGTGGTACGCAGTATTTT.

This clone appeared a few times. The chain joins TRBV19 to TRBJ1-5; possibly TRBD1 for D (6 bases). Germline V CDR1 and CDR2: LNHDA, SQIVND (reference sequence). This CDR3 is 13 amino acids long. With 9 bases removed from V and 4 bases from J, the gap between germline ends came to 13 bases. The CDR3 nucleotides read TGTGCCAGCTTGGACAGAGGGAATCAGCCCCAGCATTTT. It encodes CASLDRGNQPQHF.

This chain links TRBV3-1 (or the pseudogene TRBV3-2) with TRBJ2-1; no clear D gene. This CDR3 comprises 14 residues. Trimming left V 3 bases short and J 0 bases short, with 6 bases between. Per germline, CDR1 LGHDT and CDR2 YNNKEL (reference sequence). The DNA of the CDR3 is TGTGCCAGCAGCCACTCCAGCTCCTACAATGAGCAGTTCTTC. It is translated as CASSHSSSYNEQFF.